The 17 T cell receptor beta chains below all came from one sample that was sequenced in a study of T cells expressing NK-cell markers. TCRdb reprocessed the 5' RACE reads and stores each CDR3 protein as one record, lacking DNA. This table holds 350,000 to 400,000 distinct CDR3 sequences. The sequenced material came from blood T cells: a sorted CD56 or NKG2C T cell subset, CD4+ or CD8+ T cells, or bulk PBMC T cells (not recorded which). The receptors originated from a woman between 50 and 59 years old in good health.

The chain uses TRBV5-1 and TRBJ2-1. Germline V gene data show CDR1 as SGHRS and CDR2 as YFSETQ. This CDR3 is built from 16 residues. The CDR3 sequence is CASTQTDGNSYNEQFF.

The chain recombines TRBV12-3 or TRBV12-4 with TRBJ2-1; no DNA is available, so the TRBD2 call from TCRdb remains unchecked. The CDR3 runs to 18 residues. This chain's CDR3 is CASSLGAGGPFPKNEQFF.

The chain carries TRBV3-1 and TRBJ2-5; TCRdb's D call, TRBD1, is unchecked because there is no DNA. The germline gives CDR1 LGHDT, CDR2 YNNKEL (reference sequence). The CDR3 spans 15 residues. CDR3 residues: CASSQDWGGKETQYF.

This chain uses TRBV10-3 with TRBJ1-2; TCRdb gives TRBD1 as the D gene, but with no DNA this cannot be confirmed. The CDR3 length is 13 residues. CDR1 is ENHRY, CDR2 SYGVKD, per germline. CDR3 in amino acids: CAITTTGQYGYTF.

The chain links TRBV7-8 to TRBJ2-3; the D gene TCRdb calls, TRBD1, cannot be checked with no DNA. Germline CDR1 SGHVS, CDR2 FQNEAQ. The CDR3 is made up of 16 amino acids. This chain's CDR3 is CASSLEGGGSTDTQYF. The full variable domain, rest sourced from reference TRBV7-8 and TRBJ2-3, is GAGVSQSPRYKVAKRGQDVALRCDPISGHVSLFWYQQALGQGPEFLTYFQNEAQLDKSGLPSDRFFAERPEGSVSTLKIQRTQQEDSAVYLCASSLEGGGSTDTQYFGPGTRLTVL.

J is TRBJ2-5 and V is TRBV2; lacking DNA, the TRBD1 call made by TCRdb goes unchecked. Germline lookup yields CDR1 SNHLY and CDR2 FYNNEI. CDR3 length: 14 residues. The CDR3 here is CASTGGTEQETQYF. Complete variable domain (other parts from reference TRBV2 and TRBJ2-5): EPEVTQTPSHQVTQMGQEVILRCVPISNHLYFYWYRQILGQKVEFLVSFYNNEISEKSEIFDDQFSVERPDGSNFTLKIRSTKLEDSAMYFCASTGGTEQETQYFGPGTRLLVL.

V is TRBV24-1 and J is TRBJ1-5; absent DNA, TCRdb's TRBD1 call cannot be checked. The CDR3 extends over 13 amino acids. CDR1 KGHDR and CDR2 SFDVKD come from the germline V gene. The CDR3 spells CATQGQGNQPQHF.

The chain has TRBV12-3 or TRBV12-4 and TRBJ2-1; lacking DNA, the TRBD2 call made by TCRdb goes unchecked. This CDR3 region has 13 residues. CDR3 region: CASREQSGRARFF.

V is TRBV3-1 and J is TRBJ1-2. CDR1 LGHDT and CDR2 YNNKEL come from the germline V gene (reference sequence). The CDR3 loop spans 12 amino acids. The CDR3 is CASASLNYGYTF.

This chain links TRBV20-1 with TRBJ2-5. This CDR3 contains 12 residues. The V gene's germline CDR1 is DFQATT and CDR2 SNEGSKA (reference sequence). The CDR3 loop is CSASQEQETQYF.

The gene calls are TRBV10-2 and TRBJ2-1; there is no DNA to check the TCRdb D call of TRBD2. The CDR3 is 13 residues long. CDR1 and CDR2 (germline): WSHSY, SAAADI. The CDR3 loop reads CASSGVSGSEQFF.

V usage is TRBV20-1 and J usage is TRBJ2-3. The germline V gene encodes CDR1 DFQATT and CDR2 SNEGSKA (reference sequence). This CDR3 has 15 amino acids. Here the CDR3 reads CSARDRLTSTDTQYF.

The chain recombines TRBV4-1 with TRBJ2-1; TCRdb selects TRBD1, and the lack of DNA leaves this call unchecked. The CDR3 consists of 14 residues. The germline gives CDR1 MGHRA, CDR2 YSYEKL. CDR3 in amino acids: CASSPGDFPTGQFF.

The chain joins TRBV19 to TRBJ2-5. Germline V gene data show CDR1 as LNHDA and CDR2 as SQIVND (reference sequence). The CDR3 is 14 residues long. Here the CDR3 reads CASSILGVQETQYF.

This chain uses TRBV29-1 with TRBJ2-2; with no DNA, the TCRdb D assignment of TRBD1 cannot be verified. The germline gives CDR1 SQVTM, CDR2 ANQGSEA. This CDR3 has 14 residues. The CDR3 here is CSVDKTGSTGELFF.

This rearrangement joins TRBV2 to TRBJ2-1; TCRdb designates TRBD1, a call that cannot be tested without DNA. CDR1 is SNHLY and CDR2 is FYNNEI in the germline V gene. The CDR3 has 15 residues. The CDR3 loop reads CASSEDPHAYNEQFF.

The chain uses TRBV5-1 and TRBJ2-2. The germline V gene has CDR1 SGHRS and CDR2 YFSETQ. The CDR3 totals 12 residues. CDR3 amino acids: CASSLDGGELFF.